The 12 T cell receptor beta chains reported below all come from one sample, sequenced in a study of neurological immune-mediated disorders. Sample time point: longitudinal time-point 2. TCRdb re-derived calls from the 5' RACE reads in MiXCR, one entry per CDR3 protein. The sample shows roughly 60,000 distinct CDR3 sequences, roughly 10% of them seen only once. Sequencing input: PBMCs. The receptors stem from a man between 25 and 39 years old in good health.

The sample holds many counts of this clonotype. V usage is TRBV12-3 or TRBV12-4 and J usage is TRBJ2-5; D is unresolved. The V and J ends lost 3 bases and 2 bases respectively, with 10 bases between them. This CDR3 has 14 residues. In nucleotides, the CDR3 is TGTGCCAGCAGTTTGTGGGTACCGCAAGAGACCCAGTACTTC. It yields the protein CASSLWVPQETQYF.

In this sample, this clonotype turned up many times. This chain links TRBV6-1 with TRBJ1-6; 8 nucleotides agree with TRBD1. The length of the CDR3 is 15 residues. CDR1 is MNHNS and CDR2 is SASEGT in the germline V gene. The ends lost 7 bases at V and 9 bases at J; junction bases unmatched: 11. CDR3 DNA sequence: TGTGCCAGCATCTTTTATGGACAGGGTTTTTCACCCCTCCACTTT. Its protein product is CASIFYGQGFSPLHF.

Comments on this clonotype: At one boundary the junction diverges from the germline segment, which might be a read error. V usage is TRBV7-2 and J usage is TRBJ2-7; the D is unclear. Germline values: CDR1 SGHTA, CDR2 FQGNSA. The CDR3 length is 11 residues. The DNA for the CDR3 is TGTGCCAGCAGCGCCCTCTACGAGCTGTACTTC. Its translation: CASSALYELYF.

This clonotype was picked up many times. The chain links TRBV20-1 to TRBJ1-1; 8 bases are a match to TRBD1. V lost 3 bases and J lost 5; bases outside the gene matches: 2. Per the germline V gene, CDR1 is DFQATT and CDR2 is SNEGSKA (reference sequence). The CDR3 length is 12 residues. Here the CDR3 reads CSARTGVTEAFF. The DNA for the CDR3 is TGCAGTGCTAGGACAGGGGTAACTGAAGCTTTCTTT.

This clonotype has only a few counts. The rearrangement links TRBV28 to TRBJ2-1; 7 bases fit TRBD2. Germline V gene lookup returns CDR1 MDHEN and CDR2 SYDVKM. This CDR3 contains 13 residues. V lost 7 bases, J lost 7 bases, and 7 bases stayed unmatched. For the CDR3, the DNA is TGTGCCAGCAAATGGAGGGAGGGGAATGAGCAGTTCTTC. Translation gives CASKWREGNEQFF.

As concerns this clonotype: A read error may be the cause here, since a much bigger clone is one base away. The chain joins TRBV5-1 to TRBJ1-2, with D perhaps matching TRBD1 (5 bases). Germline V gene data show CDR1 as SGHRS and CDR2 as YFSETQ. The V gene lost 5 bases and the J gene lost 10 bases, with 18 bases spanning the gap. The CDR3 spans 13 residues. The CDR3 DNA reads as TGCGCCAGCAGACCCGGGACGGGAAATGACTACACCTTC. Protein: CASRPGTGNDYTF.

The sample holds many counts of this clonotype. This chain joins TRBV7-8 and TRBJ2-1; maybe TRBD2 (6 bases). Germline-derived CDR1 and CDR2 are SGHVS and FQNEAQ. The CDR3 totals 16 residues. The V gene lost 8 bases and the J gene lost 4 bases, with 21 bases spanning the gap. CDR3 region: CASSIWGGDHYNEQFF. CDR3 in DNA: TGTGCCAGCTCGATATGGGGAGGCGACCATTACAATGAGCAGTTCTTC. The whole variable domain, remainder taken from reference TRBV7-8 and TRBJ2-1, is GAGVSQSPRYKVAKRGQDVALRCDPISGHVSLFWYQQALGQGPEFLTYFQNEAQLDKSGLPSDRFFAERPEGSVSTLKIQRTQQEDSAVYLCASSIWGGDHYNEQFFGPGTRLTVL.

This clonotype was picked up a small number of times. The chain combines TRBV7-2 with TRBJ2-7, with D unresolved. The CDR3 has 14 amino acids. V gave up 0 bases and J gave up 7 bases, with 13 bases separating them. The germline V gene has CDR1 SGHTA and CDR2 FQGNSA. This chain's CDR3 is CASSLAYEADEQYF. CDR3 nucleotide sequence: TGTGCCAGCAGCTTAGCTTATGAGGCAGATGAGCAGTACTTC.

Worth noting for this clonotype: The junction does not match germline at one end; this may be a read error. This rearrangement joins TRBV3-1 to TRBJ2-2; TRBD2 matches 9 bases. The length of the CDR3 is 15 residues. Germline assignment: CDR1 LGHDT and CDR2 YNNKEL (reference sequence). The CDR3 loop is CVSSLSGRYTGELFF. The CDR3, as DNA: TGTGTCAGCAGCTTAAGCGGGAGGTACACCGGGGAGCTGTTTTTT.

This clonotype was observed many times. The V and J genes are TRBV20-1 and TRBJ1-1, with 7 bases identical to TRBD1. J was trimmed by 0 bases and V by 3 bases; bases with no gene match: 13. This CDR3 spans 17 amino acids. The germline CDR1 and CDR2 sequences are DFQATT and SNEGSKA (reference sequence). DNA for the CDR3: TGCAGTGCTAGCCCCGGGACAGTACTAACCGTGAACACTGAAGCTTTCTTT. Protein product: CSASPGTVLTVNTEAFF.

This clonotype was seen many times. The rearrangement uses TRBV7-9 and TRBJ2-3, with D hard to call. Trimming took 0 bases from V and 5 from J, leaving 0 bases between them. The CDR3 loop spans 11 amino acids. Germline V gives CDR1 SEHNR, CDR2 FQNEAQ (reference sequence). CDR3 sequence (DNA): TGTGCCAGCAGCTTAGCAGATACGCAGTATTTT. Amino acid sequence: CASSLADTQYF.

Only a few counts were recorded for this clonotype. The J gene is TRBJ2-5, the V gene TRBV7-3; weak D call: TRBD2 (6 bases). V dropped 8 bases and J dropped 2 bases, with 12 bases sitting between them. The CDR3 extends over 13 amino acids. In germline, CDR1 is SGHTA, CDR2 FQGTGA. The CDR3 DNA reads as TGTGCCAGCTCTAGGACTATTCAAGAGACCCAGTACTTC. Amino acids: CASSRTIQETQYF.